This TCR beta chain stems from a study of T cells in Graves' hyperthyroidism and ophthalmopathy. General study points: Blood shared most expanded thyroid clonotypes above 0.001.

In the case of this clonotype: Its matching antigen is unknown. The germline gene is not matched at one end of the junction; a read error may be the cause.

The investigators amplified TCR beta CDR3 regions from RNA transcripts. HTBI primers were the set used in a first-round RT-PCR of the TCR CDR3. TCRdb re-derived calls from the multiplex PCR reads in MiXCR, one entry per CDR3 protein. The data contain 350,000 to 500,000 distinct CDR3 sequences, approximately 13% of them singletons. Germline V lookup: CDR1 SGHTA, CDR2 FQGTGA. The CDR3 has 16 residues. Sequencing was performed on blood. The gene calls are TRBV7-3 and TRBJ2-7, with TRBD1 identical over 8 bases. The receptor's source is a woman younger than 35 with Graves' hyperthyroidism. The CDR3 region is CAGSLIPLGQGSEQYF. In DNA form, the CDR3 reads TGTGCCGGCAGCTTAATTCCTCTTGGACAGGGATCCGAGCAGTACTTC.